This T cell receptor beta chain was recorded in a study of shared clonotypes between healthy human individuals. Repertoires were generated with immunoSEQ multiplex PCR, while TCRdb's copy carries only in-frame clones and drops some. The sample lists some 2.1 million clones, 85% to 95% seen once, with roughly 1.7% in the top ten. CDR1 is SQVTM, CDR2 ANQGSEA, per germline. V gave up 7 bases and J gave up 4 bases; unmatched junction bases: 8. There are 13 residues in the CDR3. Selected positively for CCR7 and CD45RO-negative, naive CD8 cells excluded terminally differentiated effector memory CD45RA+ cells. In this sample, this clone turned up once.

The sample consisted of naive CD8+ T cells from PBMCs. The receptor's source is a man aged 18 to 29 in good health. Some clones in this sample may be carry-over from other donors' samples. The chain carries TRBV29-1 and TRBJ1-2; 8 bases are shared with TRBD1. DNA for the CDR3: TGCAGCGCTTTGACAGGGGTAACCTATGGCTACACCTTC. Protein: CSALTGVTYGYTF. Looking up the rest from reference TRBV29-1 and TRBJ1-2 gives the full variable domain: SAVISQKPSRDICQRGTSLTIQCQVDSQVTMMFWYRQQPGQSLTLIATANQGSEATYESGFVIDKFPISRPNLTFSTLTVSNMSPEDSSIYLCSALTGVTYGYTFGSGTRLTVV.